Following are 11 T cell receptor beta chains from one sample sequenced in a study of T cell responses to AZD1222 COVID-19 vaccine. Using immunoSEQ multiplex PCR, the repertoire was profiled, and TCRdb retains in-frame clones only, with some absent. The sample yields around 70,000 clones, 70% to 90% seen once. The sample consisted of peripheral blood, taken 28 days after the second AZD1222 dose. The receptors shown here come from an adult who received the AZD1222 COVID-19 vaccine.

The CDR3 DNA follows: TGTGCCAGCAGCCCAGATCAGGGGGCGACTGAAGCTTTCTTT. This translates into CASSPDQGATEAFF. The rearrangement links TRBV5-6 to TRBJ1-1; 8 positions match TRBD1. CDR3 length: 14 residues. Unmatched junction bases numbered 7, after V lost 4 bases and J lost 5 bases. Germline V gene sequence: CDR1 SGHDT, CDR2 YYEEEE.

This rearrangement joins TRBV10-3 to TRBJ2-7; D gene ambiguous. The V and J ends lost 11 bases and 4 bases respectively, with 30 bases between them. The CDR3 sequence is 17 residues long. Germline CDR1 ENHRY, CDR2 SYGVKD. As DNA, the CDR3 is TGTGCCTTTCCATCAGGTCCCAGGAGCCTAGGGAATTACGAGCAGTACTTC. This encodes CAFPSGPRSLGNYEQYF.

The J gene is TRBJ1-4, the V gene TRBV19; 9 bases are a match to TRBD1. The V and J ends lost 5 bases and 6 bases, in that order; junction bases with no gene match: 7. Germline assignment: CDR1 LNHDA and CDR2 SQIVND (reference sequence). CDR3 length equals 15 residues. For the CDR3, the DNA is TGTGCCAGTAGTCCTGACAGGGGGAAGTATGAAAAACTGTTTTTT. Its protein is CASSPDRGKYEKLFF. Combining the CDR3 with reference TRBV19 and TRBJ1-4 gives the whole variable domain DGGITQSPKYLFRKEGQNVTLSCEQNLNHDAMYWYRQDPGQGLRLIYYSQIVNDFQKGDIAEGYSVSREKKESFPLTVTSAQKNPTAFYLCASSPDRGKYEKLFFGSGTQLSVL.

CDR3 coding DNA: TGTGCCAGCAGCCGGAGGACAGACTATGGCTACACCTTC. Translation: CASSRRTDYGYTF. V and J are TRBV12-3 or TRBV12-4 and TRBJ1-2, with TRBD1 as a possible D gene (6 bases). Trimming took 6 bases from V and 3 from J, leaving 11 bases between them. The CDR3 covers 13 residues.

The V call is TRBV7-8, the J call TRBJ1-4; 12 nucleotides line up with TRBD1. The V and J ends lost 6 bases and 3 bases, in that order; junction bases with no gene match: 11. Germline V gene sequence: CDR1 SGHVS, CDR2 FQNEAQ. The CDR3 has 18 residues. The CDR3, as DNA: TGTGCCAGCAGATCAGGGACAGGGGGCAGGAGGTCTAATGAAAAACTGTTTTTT. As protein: CASRSGTGGRRSNEKLFF.

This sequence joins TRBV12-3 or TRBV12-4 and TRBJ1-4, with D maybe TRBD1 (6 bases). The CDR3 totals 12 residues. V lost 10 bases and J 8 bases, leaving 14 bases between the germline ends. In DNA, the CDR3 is TGTGCCACCCGGGGGGCGGAGGAAAAACTGTTTTTT. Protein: CATRGAEEKLFF.

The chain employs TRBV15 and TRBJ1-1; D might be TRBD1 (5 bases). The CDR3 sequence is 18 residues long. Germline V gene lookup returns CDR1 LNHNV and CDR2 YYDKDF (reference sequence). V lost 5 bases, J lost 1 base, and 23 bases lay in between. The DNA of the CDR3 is TGTGCCACCAGCCCCCGAACCCTCCACGACGACAGGAACACTGAAGCTTTCTTT. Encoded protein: CATSPRTLHDDRNTEAFF.

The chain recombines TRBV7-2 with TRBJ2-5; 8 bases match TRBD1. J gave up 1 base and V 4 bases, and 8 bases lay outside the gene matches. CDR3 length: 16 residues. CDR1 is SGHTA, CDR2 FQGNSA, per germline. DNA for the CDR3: TGTGCCAGCAGCTCTTCGACAGGGGTCTTCCAAGAGACCCAGTACTTC. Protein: CASSSSTGVFQETQYF.

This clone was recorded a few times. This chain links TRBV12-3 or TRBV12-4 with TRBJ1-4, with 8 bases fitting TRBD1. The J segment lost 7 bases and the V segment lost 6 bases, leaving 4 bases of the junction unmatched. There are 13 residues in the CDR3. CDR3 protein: CASRPTGAEKLFF. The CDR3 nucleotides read TGTGCCAGCAGACCGACAGGGGCTGAAAAACTGTTTTTT.

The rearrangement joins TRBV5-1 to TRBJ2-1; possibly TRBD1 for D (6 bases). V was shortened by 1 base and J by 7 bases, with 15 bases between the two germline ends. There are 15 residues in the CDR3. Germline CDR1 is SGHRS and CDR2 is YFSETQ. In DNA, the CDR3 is TGCGCCAGCAGCTTGTGGGGTTCAGGGGCGAATGAGCAGTTCTTC. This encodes CASSLWGSGANEQFF.

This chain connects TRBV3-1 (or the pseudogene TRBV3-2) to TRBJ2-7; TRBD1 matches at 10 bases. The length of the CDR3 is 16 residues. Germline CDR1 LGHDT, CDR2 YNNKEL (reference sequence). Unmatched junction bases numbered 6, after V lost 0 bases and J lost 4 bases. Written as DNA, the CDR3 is TGTGCCAGCAGCCAAGATCTTGGGGACAGGGGATACGAGCAGTACTTC. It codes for CASSQDLGDRGYEQYF.